This T cell receptor beta chain is drawn from a study of identical twins. Whole-study results and caveats: Abundant beta clonotypes from cord blood had fewer insertions, unlike memory repertoires, which showed none.

Remarks on this clonotype: No antigen is known for it.

TCRdb redid the calling of the 5' RACE reads with MiXCR, one entry per CDR3 protein. Among around 490,000 distinct CDR3 sequences, around an eighth were seen once, and the ten largest hold around 0.98%. These data were also filed under a second study, of yellow fever vaccine responses in identical twins.

The TCR sequence derives from a woman under 30 in good health. Sequencing was done on a sample of CD4+ T cells sorted from blood.

This CDR3 reads CSASFGRRLAGGDSSSYNEQFF. Written as DNA, the CDR3 is TGCAGTGCTAGCTTCGGAAGGAGACTAGCGGGGGGCGACTCTAGCTCCTACAATGAGCAGTTCTTC. This chain connects TRBV20-1 to TRBJ2-1, with TRBD2 matching over 13 bases. With V trimmed by 3 bases and J by 0 bases, 20 bases remained unmatched. Germline V gives CDR1 DFQATT, CDR2 SNEGSKA (reference sequence). This CDR3 is 22 amino acids long.